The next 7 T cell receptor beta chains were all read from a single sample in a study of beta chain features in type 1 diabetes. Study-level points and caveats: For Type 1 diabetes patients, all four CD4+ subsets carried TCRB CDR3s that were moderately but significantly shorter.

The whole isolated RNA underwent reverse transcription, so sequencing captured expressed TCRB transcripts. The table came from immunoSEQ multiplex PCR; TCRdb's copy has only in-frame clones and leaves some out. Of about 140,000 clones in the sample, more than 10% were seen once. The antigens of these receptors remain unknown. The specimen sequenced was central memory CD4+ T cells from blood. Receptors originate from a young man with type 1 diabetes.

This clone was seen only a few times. DNA for the CDR3: TGTGCCATCAGCTCTACCTCCTACGAGCAGTACTTC. This sequence encodes CAISSTSYEQYF. V usage is TRBV10-3 and J usage is TRBJ2-7; no reliable D call. CDR3 length: 12 residues. Germline values: CDR1 ENHRY, CDR2 SYGVKD. With 6 bases removed from V and 0 bases from J, the gap between germline ends came to 6 bases.

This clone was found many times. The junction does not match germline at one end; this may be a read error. The DNA of the CDR3 is TGTGCCAGCATCTTAGCGGGTGAAGATACGCAGTATTTT. It translates to CASILAGEDTQYF. V usage is TRBV7-9 and J usage is TRBJ2-3, with 7 positions matching TRBD2. The germline V gene encodes CDR1 SEHNR and CDR2 FQNEAQ (reference sequence). CDR3 length: 13 residues. The complete variable domain, with remaining parts taken from reference TRBV7-9 and TRBJ2-3, reads DTGVSQNPRHKITKRGQNVTFRCDPISEHNRLYWYRQTLGQGPEFLTYFQNEAQLEKSRLLSDRFSAERPKGSFSTLEIQRTEQGDSAMYLCASILAGEDTQYFGPGTRLTVL.

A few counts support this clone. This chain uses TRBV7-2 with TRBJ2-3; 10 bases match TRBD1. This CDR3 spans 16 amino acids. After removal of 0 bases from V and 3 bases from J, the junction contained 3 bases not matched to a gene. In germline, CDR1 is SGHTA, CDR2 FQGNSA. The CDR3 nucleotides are TGTGCCAGCAGCTTAGCCCGGGACAGGGGAACAGATACGCAGTATTTT. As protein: CASSLARDRGTDTQYF.

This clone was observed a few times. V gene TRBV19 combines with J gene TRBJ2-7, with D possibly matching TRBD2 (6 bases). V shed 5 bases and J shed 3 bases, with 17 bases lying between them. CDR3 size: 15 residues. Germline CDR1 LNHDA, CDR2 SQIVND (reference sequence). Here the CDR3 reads CASSLRGGLSYEQYF. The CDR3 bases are TGTGCCAGTAGTCTTCGTGGGGGACTGAGCTACGAGCAGTACTTC.

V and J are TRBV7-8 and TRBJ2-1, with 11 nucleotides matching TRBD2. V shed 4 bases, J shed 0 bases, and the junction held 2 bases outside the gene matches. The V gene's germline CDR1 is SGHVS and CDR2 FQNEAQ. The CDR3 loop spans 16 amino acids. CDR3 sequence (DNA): TGTGCCAGCAGCTCTGGGACTAGCGGCTCCTACAATGAGCAGTTCTTC. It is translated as CASSSGTSGSYNEQFF.

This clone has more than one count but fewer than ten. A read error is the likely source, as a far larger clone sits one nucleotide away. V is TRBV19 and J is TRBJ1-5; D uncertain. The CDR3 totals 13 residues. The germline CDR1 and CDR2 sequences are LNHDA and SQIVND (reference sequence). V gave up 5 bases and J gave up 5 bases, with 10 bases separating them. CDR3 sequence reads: CASSSGRDQPQHF. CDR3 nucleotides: TGTGCCAGTAGTTCGGGCCGAGATCAGCCCCAGCATTTT.

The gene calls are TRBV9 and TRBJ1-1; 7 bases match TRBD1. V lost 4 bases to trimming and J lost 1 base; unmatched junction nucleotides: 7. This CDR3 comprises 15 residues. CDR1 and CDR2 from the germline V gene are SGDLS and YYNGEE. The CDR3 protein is CASSLGGGWNTEAFF. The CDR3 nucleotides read TGTGCCAGCAGCTTAGGGGGCGGTTGGAACACTGAAGCTTTCTTT. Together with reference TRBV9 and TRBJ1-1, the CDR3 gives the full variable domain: DSGVTQTPKHLITATGQRVTLRCSPRSGDLSVYWYQQSLDQGLQFLIQYYNGEERAKGNILERFSAQQFPDLHSELNLSSLELGDSALYFCASSLGGGWNTEAFFGQGTRLTVV.